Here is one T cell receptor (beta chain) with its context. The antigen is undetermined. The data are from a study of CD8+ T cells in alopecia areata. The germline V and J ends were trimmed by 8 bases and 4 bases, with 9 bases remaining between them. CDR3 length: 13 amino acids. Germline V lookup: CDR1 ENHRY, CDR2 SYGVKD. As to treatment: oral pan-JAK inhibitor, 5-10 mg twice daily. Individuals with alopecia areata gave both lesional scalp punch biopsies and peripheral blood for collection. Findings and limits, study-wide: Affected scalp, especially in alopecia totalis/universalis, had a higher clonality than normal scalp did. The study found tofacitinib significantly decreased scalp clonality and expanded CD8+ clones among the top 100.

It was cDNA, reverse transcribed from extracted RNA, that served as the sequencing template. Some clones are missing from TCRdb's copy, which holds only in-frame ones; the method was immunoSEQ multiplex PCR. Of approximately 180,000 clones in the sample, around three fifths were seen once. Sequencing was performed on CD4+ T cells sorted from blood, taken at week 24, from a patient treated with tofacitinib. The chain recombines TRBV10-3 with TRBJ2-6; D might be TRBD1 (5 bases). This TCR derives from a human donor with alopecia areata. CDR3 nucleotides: TGTGCCATCGCAGGGTCCGGGGCCAACGTCCTGACTTTC. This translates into CAIAGSGANVLTF.